Each of the 20 T cell receptor beta chains below was sequenced from the same sample in a study of CD8+ T cells in alopecia areata. Sequencing relied on a cDNA template that was reverse transcribed from extracted RNA. The data were produced by immunoSEQ multiplex PCR, yet TCRdb's version contains in-frame clones alone and is incomplete. The sample has over 85,000 clones, 35% to 50% seen once; the top ten hold around 0.8%. Sequenced input: CD4+ T cells sorted from blood. The receptors come from a human donor with alopecia areata.

The chain joins TRBV29-1 to TRBJ2-1; 8 bases are shared with TRBD2. Germline loops: CDR1 SQVTM, CDR2 ANQGSEA. The J segment lost 7 bases and the V segment lost 6 bases, leaving 8 bases of the junction unmatched. The length of the CDR3 is 13 residues. CDR3 sequence reads: CSVGGLAKNEQFF. DNA for the CDR3: TGCAGCGTGGGTGGACTAGCTAAAAATGAGCAGTTCTTC.

This clone showed up just a few times. This sequence joins TRBV5-4 and TRBJ2-7, with TRBD2 as a possible D gene (5 bases). The germline V gene has CDR1 SGHNT and CDR2 YYREEE (reference sequence). The V end was cut by 2 bases, the J end by 4 bases, with 16 bases between. CDR3 length equals 15 residues. The CDR3 protein is CASSLRRTGGYEQYF. CDR3 sequence (DNA): TGTGCCAGCAGCTTAAGGCGGACGGGCGGGTACGAGCAGTACTTC.

In its sample, this clone was seen a few times. The rearrangement joins TRBV4-2 to TRBJ2-7; maybe TRBD1 (5 bases). The CDR3 is 14 residues long. Deletions cut 5 bases from V and 2 bases from J, with 13 bases between. Germline V gene sequence: CDR1 LGHNA, CDR2 YNFKEQ. CDR3 coding DNA: TGTGCCAGCAGCGCCAACTACAGGACCTACGAGCAGTACTTC. Translating gives CASSANYRTYEQYF.

CDR3 nucleotide sequence: TGCAGCGTCGCTTGGGGACAGGGCAGCGAGCAGTACTTC. Amino acid sequence: CSVAWGQGSEQYF. The chain carries TRBV29-1 and TRBJ2-7, with TRBD1 matching over 9 bases. The CDR3 has 13 residues. Germline V gene sequence: CDR1 SQVTM, CDR2 ANQGSEA. The ends lost 6 bases at V and 6 bases at J; junction bases unmatched: 9.

V gene TRBV6-6 combines with J gene TRBJ2-5; TRBD2 matches 11 bases. This CDR3 spans 14 amino acids. V shed 9 bases and J 4 bases; nucleotides not matched to a gene: 7. Germline V gene data show CDR1 as MNHNY and CDR2 as SVGAGI (reference sequence). For the CDR3, the DNA is TGTGCCAGTTCTAGCGGGGGGCCGGGAGAGACCCAGTACTTC. Translation gives CASSSGGPGETQYF.

The table lists this clone with a few counts. This chain connects TRBV5-1 to TRBJ2-5; TRBD2 matches 7 bases. Germline loops: CDR1 SGHRS, CDR2 YFSETQ. V gave up 2 bases and J gave up 1 base; unmatched junction bases: 2. This CDR3 comprises 14 residues. This CDR3 is CASSFSSGQETQYF. CDR3 coding DNA: TGCGCCAGCAGCTTCTCTAGCGGCCAAGAGACCCAGTACTTC.

V gene TRBV29-1 combines with J gene TRBJ2-1, with 10 bases fitting TRBD1. The CDR3 is 15 residues long. Germline V gene lookup returns CDR1 SQVTM and CDR2 ANQGSEA. The J segment lost 5 bases and the V segment lost 3 bases, leaving 7 bases of the junction unmatched. CDR3 in DNA: TGCAGCGTTGAGCTGGGGACAGGGGCCGACAATGAGCAGTTCTTC. Amino acids: CSVELGTGADNEQFF.

The chain combines TRBV29-1 with TRBJ2-1, with TRBD1 as a possible D gene (7 bases). CDR3 length equals 15 residues. Trimming removed 6 bases at V and 1 base at J, with 16 bases between. Per germline, CDR1 SQVTM and CDR2 ANQGSEA. CDR3 coding DNA: TGCAGCGTCGCCGACAGGGCGGGGTCCTACAATGAGCAGTTCTTC. Translated, it gives CSVADRAGSYNEQFF.

V and J are TRBV6-6 and TRBJ2-1; unclear D gene. The CDR3 covers 14 residues. Germline CDR1 and CDR2: MNHNY and SVGAGI (reference sequence). V was cut by 5 bases and J by 1 base, with 9 bases left in between. The CDR3 DNA sequence: TGTGCCAGCAGTCCTGGGGTATCCTACAATGAGCAGTTCTTC. This codes for CASSPGVSYNEQFF.

The chain joins TRBV5-1 to TRBJ2-1; tentative D call: TRBD2 (5 bases). The CDR3 extends over 16 amino acids. From germline, CDR1 is SGHRS and CDR2 YFSETQ. V dropped 7 bases and J dropped 6 bases, with 23 bases sitting between them. CDR3: CASRAPGVANGNEQFF. CDR3 bases: TGCGCCAGCCGCGCCCCCGGGGTAGCCAATGGCAATGAGCAGTTCTTC.

The chain uses TRBV6-6 and TRBJ2-3; D not resolved. Trimming took off 4 bases at V and 7 bases at J, with 6 bases between the two ends. The CDR3 loop spans 11 amino acids. Germline lookup yields CDR1 MNHNY and CDR2 SVGAGI (reference sequence). In DNA, the CDR3 is TGTGCCAGCAGTTCCCCCAATACGCAGTATTTT. Protein: CASSSPNTQYF.

The J gene is TRBJ2-1, the V gene TRBV28; D unclear. CDR3 size: 12 residues. Trimming took 11 bases from V and 4 from J, leaving 12 bases between them. CDR1 and CDR2 (germline): MDHEN, SYDVKM. CDR3 residues: CAAAVLYNEQFF. The CDR3, as DNA: TGTGCCGCCGCAGTGCTTTACAATGAGCAGTTCTTC.

There are a few counts of this clone. This rearrangement joins TRBV2 to TRBJ2-1, with 10 positions matching TRBD1. V lost 7 bases, J lost 2 bases, and 5 bases stayed unmatched. The CDR3 is made up of 15 amino acids. Looked up from germline, CDR1 is SNHLY and CDR2 is FYNNEI. CDR3 loop: CASKPGQGAYNEQFF. In nucleotides, the CDR3 is TGTGCCAGCAAGCCCGGACAGGGGGCCTACAATGAGCAGTTCTTC. The full variable domain, its missing parts supplied by reference TRBV2 and TRBJ2-1, is EPEVTQTPSHQVTQMGQEVILRCVPISNHLYFYWYRQILGQKVEFLVSFYNNEISEKSEIFDDQFSVERPDGSNFTLKIRSTKLEDSAMYFCASKPGQGAYNEQFFGPGTRLTVL.

V is TRBV5-6 and J is TRBJ2-3; D is unclear. V was cut by 1 base and J by 0 bases, with 6 bases left in between. This CDR3 comprises 14 residues. Germline values: CDR1 SGHDT, CDR2 YYEEEE. CDR3 bases: TGTGCCAGCAGCTTGACAGTGAGCACAGATACGCAGTATTTT. It specifies CASSLTVSTDTQYF.

V and J are TRBV5-4 and TRBJ2-3; possibly TRBD1 for D (6 bases). CDR3 length equals 14 residues. The V end lost 4 bases, the J end lost 3 bases, and 12 bases lay between the germline ends. CDR1 is SGHNT, CDR2 YYREEE, per germline (reference sequence). The CDR3 region is CASSIRTATDTQYF. Here the CDR3 DNA reads TGTGCCAGCAGCATCCGGACAGCGACAGATACGCAGTATTTT.

This clone has a handful of counts. The gene calls are TRBV29-1 and TRBJ2-2; possible D gene TRBD1, 7 bases. The V end lost 6 bases, the J end lost 3 bases, and 11 bases lay between the germline ends. The CDR3 runs to 13 residues. Germline-derived CDR1 and CDR2 are SQVTM and ANQGSEA. The CDR3 DNA reads as TGCAGCGTGCGGGACAGTTACACCGGGGAGCTGTTTTTT. Amino acid sequence: CSVRDSYTGELFF.

The genes are TRBV30 and TRBJ2-7; 13 bases are shared with TRBD2. Germline V gene sequence: CDR1 GTSNPN, CDR2 SVGIG (reference sequence). The V gene end was trimmed by 3 bases and the J gene end by 1 base; junction bases not matched to a gene: 6. There are 16 residues in the CDR3. DNA of the CDR3: TGTGCCTGGAGCCCGGGACTAGCGGGAAGTTCCTACGAGCAGTACTTC. Translation: CAWSPGLAGSSYEQYF.

This clone was detected only once. The rearrangement uses TRBV29-1 and TRBJ1-1; D not certain. In germline, CDR1 is SQVTM, CDR2 ANQGSEA. V was cut by 3 bases and J by 4 bases, with 12 bases left in between. The CDR3 has 13 amino acids. In nucleotides, the CDR3 is TGCAGCGTTGATTCTGGGTCCCGCACTGAAGCTTTCTTT. It codes for CSVDSGSRTEAFF.

The chain couples TRBV11-2 to TRBJ2-4; D ambiguous. The germline V gene encodes CDR1 SGHAT and CDR2 FQNNGV. Trimming cost V 10 bases and J 0 bases, with 10 bases left between them. The CDR3 has 13 amino acids. CDR3 in amino acids: CATRALAKNIQYF. CDR3 bases: TGTGCCACCCGCGCGCTAGCCAAAAACATTCAGTACTTC.

The chain has TRBV30 and TRBJ2-7; 9 bases agree with TRBD2. V gave up 6 bases and J gave up 4 bases; unmatched junction bases: 4. Germline CDR1 and CDR2: GTSNPN and SVGIG (reference sequence). The CDR3 contains 12 residues. The CDR3 sequence: CACSGRGYEQYF. DNA for the CDR3: TGTGCCTGTAGCGGGAGAGGATACGAGCAGTACTTC.